Below, 26 T cell receptor beta chains from the same sample are listed, as sequenced in a study of T cells in Graves' hyperthyroidism and ophthalmopathy. TCR beta CDR3 regions were amplified from RNA. First-round RT-PCR of the TCR CDR3 relied on the HTBI primer set. MiXCR, run by TCRdb on the multiplex PCR reads, gives a single entry per CDR3 protein. The sample carries roughly 560,000 distinct CDR3 sequences, 14% to 15% recorded once. The sequencing sample was made of blood. The receptors come from a woman aged 40 to 50 with Graves' ophthalmopathy.

The sample holds many counts of this clonotype. The genes are TRBV29-1 and TRBJ1-5; the D gene is possibly TRBD1 (6 bases). Trimming pared 6 bases from V and 5 bases from J, leaving 14 bases between. Per the germline V gene, CDR1 is SQVTM and CDR2 is ANQGSEA. CDR3 length: 13 residues. The CDR3 nucleotides are TGCAGCGTCGCCGGGACAAATGATCAGCCCCAGCATTTT. This gives the protein CSVAGTNDQPQHF.

This clonotype was seen many times. V gene TRBV10-3 combines with J gene TRBJ2-7; D unresolved. CDR1 and CDR2 from the germline V gene are ENHRY and SYGVKD. The ends were cut back, 4 bases at V and 6 bases at J, with 10 bases in the middle. CDR3 length equals 12 residues. The CDR3: CAISAQQREQYF. The CDR3 DNA reads TGTGCCATCAGTGCTCAACAGCGCGAGCAGTACTTC.

This clonotype was seen repeatedly, ten times or more. The rearrangement uses TRBV7-2 and TRBJ2-3; D is uncertain. The germline CDR1 and CDR2 sequences are SGHTA and FQGNSA. CDR3 length: 11 residues. V was trimmed by 3 bases and J by 5 bases, leaving 3 bases between them. The CDR3 is CASSFEDTQYF. CDR3 DNA: TGTGCCAGCAGCTTCGAAGATACGCAGTATTTT. Combining the CDR3 with reference TRBV7-2 and TRBJ2-3 gives the whole variable domain GAGVSQSPSNKVTEKGKDVELRCDPISGHTALYWYRQSLGQGLEFLIYFQGNSAPDKSGLPSDRFSAERTGGSVSTLTIQRTQQEDSAVYLCASSFEDTQYFGPGTRLTVL.

The chain joins TRBV6-1 to TRBJ2-7; TRBD2 is a possible D gene (5 bases). Looked up from germline, CDR1 is MNHNS and CDR2 is SASEGT. Trimming stripped 4 bases from V and 6 bases from J, with 19 bases between. CDR3 length: 15 amino acids. This CDR3 reads CASSVILVPTGEQYF. The CDR3 bases are TGTGCCAGCAGTGTTATACTAGTCCCTACCGGCGAGCAGTACTTC.

This clonotype was seen a few times. V and J are TRBV5-1 and TRBJ2-7; no reliable D call. Trimming left V 0 bases short and J 5 bases short, with 9 bases between. The CDR3 sequence is 13 residues long. Germline CDR1 reads SGHRS; CDR2 reads YFSETQ. The CDR3 DNA reads TGCGCCAGCAGCTTGGGGACCTGGAACGAGCAGTACTTC. This sequence encodes CASSLGTWNEQYF.

This clonotype was seen at least ten times. The chain combines TRBV29-1 with TRBJ1-1; the D is unclear. Trimming took off 3 bases at V and 7 bases at J, with 21 bases between the two ends. This CDR3 has 15 amino acids. CDR1 and CDR2 (germline): SQVTM, ANQGSEA. CDR3 region: CSVEGAGSPSNEAFF. CDR3 coding DNA: TGCAGCGTTGAGGGCGCTGGCAGCCCGAGTAATGAAGCTTTCTTT.

In its sample, this clonotype was seen many times. The chain employs TRBV14 and TRBJ2-5; the D is unclear. The CDR3 runs 15 residues. Looked up from germline, CDR1 is SGHDN and CDR2 is FVKESK. With 1 base removed from V and 4 bases from J, the gap between germline ends came to 13 bases. The CDR3 loop reads CASSQVLWVGETQYF. Here the CDR3 DNA reads TGTGCCAGCAGCCAAGTGTTGTGGGTCGGAGAGACCCAGTACTTC.

In this sample, this clonotype turned up many times. The chain has TRBV30 and TRBJ1-2, with D perhaps matching TRBD1 (6 bases). Germline loops: CDR1 GTSNPN, CDR2 SVGIG (reference sequence). The CDR3 is 14 amino acids. V was pared by 3 bases and J by 4 bases, with 15 bases between. CDR3 DNA sequence: TGTGCCTGGAGGAAACAGGGTCTCAGCTATGGCTACACCTTC. Translating gives CAWRKQGLSYGYTF.

This clonotype has just a few counts. The rearrangement joins TRBV7-8 to TRBJ2-7; 8 bases agree with TRBD1. V shed 0 bases, J shed 1 base, and the junction held 11 bases outside the gene matches. Germline CDR1 SGHVS, CDR2 FQNEAQ. The CDR3 runs to 18 residues. Here the CDR3 reads CASSLASFGTGRSYEQYF. The CDR3 nucleotides are TGTGCCAGCAGCTTAGCGTCTTTTGGGACAGGCCGATCCTACGAGCAGTACTTC.

There are many counts of this clonotype. The gene calls are TRBV28 and TRBJ1-3; possibly TRBD1 for D (5 bases). V dropped 4 bases and J dropped 0 bases, with 10 bases sitting between them. The length of the CDR3 is 15 residues. Per the germline V gene, CDR1 is MDHEN and CDR2 is SYDVKM. In DNA, the CDR3 is TGTGCCAGCAGTTGGGGGGAGAGCTCTGGAAACACCATATATTTT. This encodes CASSWGESSGNTIYF.

V is TRBV3-1 and J is TRBJ1-2; TRBD1 matches 8 bases. Trimming removed 3 bases from V and 2 bases from J; junction bases left unmatched: 5. The germline V gene has CDR1 LGHDT and CDR2 YNNKEL (reference sequence). The CDR3 covers 15 residues. The CDR3 protein is CASSQVTGANYGYTF. CDR3 nucleotide sequence: TGTGCCAGCAGCCAGGTGACAGGGGCCAACTATGGCTACACCTTC.

The chain employs TRBV7-2 and TRBJ2-7; weak D call: TRBD2 (5 bases). The germline CDR1 and CDR2 sequences are SGHTA and FQGNSA. V lost 5 bases and J lost 6, with 17 bases in between. The CDR3 has 14 amino acids. CDR3 sequence reads: CASSPRGALSEQYF. The DNA for the CDR3 is TGTGCCAGCAGCCCCCGGGGAGCGCTAAGCGAGCAGTACTTC.

This clonotype has more than one count but fewer than ten. The chain uses TRBV5-1 and TRBJ2-3; D gene unclear. Germline V gives CDR1 SGHRS, CDR2 YFSETQ. The CDR3 runs 13 residues. Trimming removed 4 bases from V and 4 bases from J, with 10 bases in between. CDR3 in amino acids: CASSIFGADTQYF. CDR3 sequence (DNA): TGCGCCAGCAGCATATTTGGGGCAGATACGCAGTATTTT.

The rearrangement links TRBV11-1 to TRBJ2-2, with 8 bases that match TRBD1. The junction had 10 bases not matched to a gene; V was cut back by 0 bases and J by 1 base. This CDR3 has 19 amino acids. Per germline, CDR1 SGHAT and CDR2 FQDESV (reference sequence). The CDR3 reads CASSLAKPGGPLNTGELFF. The CDR3, as DNA: TGTGCCAGCAGCTTAGCTAAACCAGGGGGCCCTTTGAACACCGGGGAGCTGTTTTTT.

This clonotype was recorded many times. The V gene is TRBV27, the J gene TRBJ2-5; no clear D. Trimming took off 3 bases at V and 9 bases at J, with 11 bases between the two ends. The CDR3 sequence is 12 residues long. Per germline, CDR1 MNHEY and CDR2 SMNVEV (reference sequence). CDR3 nucleotide sequence: TGTGCCAGCAGTTTTACGGGCGAGGCCCAGTACTTC. This encodes CASSFTGEAQYF.

The table lists this clonotype with many counts. The V and J genes are TRBV29-1 and TRBJ1-2; D gene ambiguous. V gave up 6 bases and J gave up 7 bases, with 12 bases separating them. The germline gives CDR1 SQVTM, CDR2 ANQGSEA. The CDR3 consists of 11 residues. CDR3 sequence: CSVQVGSGYTF. The CDR3 coding sequence is TGCAGCGTGCAGGTGGGGAGTGGCTACACCTTC.

This clonotype was counted at least ten times. This chain uses TRBV6-1 with TRBJ2-5; perhaps TRBD1 as D (7 bases). Per the germline V gene, CDR1 is MNHNS and CDR2 is SASEGT. The CDR3 extends over 14 amino acids. Trimming pared 5 bases from V and 0 bases from J, leaving 10 bases between. CDR3 in DNA: TGTGCCAGCAGTACCAGGGGGGACCAAGAGACCCAGTACTTC. It translates to CASSTRGDQETQYF.

The chain has TRBV11-2 and TRBJ2-2; a possible D gene is TRBD2 (6 bases). Germline V gives CDR1 SGHAT, CDR2 FQNNGV. The CDR3 is 15 residues long. The V gene lost 4 bases and the J gene lost 4 bases, with 13 bases spanning the gap. The CDR3 DNA sequence: TGTGCCAGCAGCTCGGGACTCAGGATCACCGGGGAGCTGTTTTTT. It encodes CASSSGLRITGELFF.

This clonotype was seen many times. The chain has TRBV6-2 or TRBV6-3 and TRBJ2-7, with D perhaps given as TRBD1 or TRBD2 (5 bases each). This CDR3 contains 17 residues. Trimming took off 5 bases at V and 1 base at J, with 21 bases between the two ends. The V gene's germline CDR1 is MNHEY and CDR2 SVGEGT. The CDR3 sequence: CASSHHDGTVISYEQYF. The CDR3 coding sequence is TGTGCCAGCAGTCACCATGACGGGACGGTGATTTCCTACGAGCAGTACTTC.

Many counts were recorded for this clonotype. The chain uses TRBV12-3 or TRBV12-4 and TRBJ2-7; 13 positions match TRBD2. The CDR3 has 17 residues. V shed 2 bases, J shed 2 bases, and the junction held 6 bases outside the gene matches. The CDR3: CASSLNPGLAGTYEQYF. The CDR3, as DNA: TGTGCCAGCAGTTTAAACCCGGGACTAGCGGGAACCTACGAGCAGTACTTC.

V and J are TRBV28 and TRBJ2-5, with D perhaps assigned TRBD1 or TRBD2 (6 bases each). CDR3 length equals 15 residues. V lost 5 bases and J 5 bases, leaving 18 bases between the germline ends. Germline V CDR1 and CDR2: MDHEN, SYDVKM. CDR3 residues: CASSLPGLQGETQYF. The DNA for the CDR3 is TGTGCCAGCAGTCTCCCGGGACTCCAGGGGGAGACCCAGTACTTC.

This clonotype was recorded many times. V is TRBV9 and J is TRBJ2-7, with 7 positions matching TRBD1. J lost 2 bases, V lost 4 bases, and 9 bases had no gene match. This CDR3 has 15 residues. CDR1 is SGDLS and CDR2 is YYNGEE in the germline V gene. The CDR3 loop is CASSPRQGTPYEQYF. The CDR3 coding sequence is TGTGCCAGCAGCCCCCGACAGGGTACCCCCTACGAGCAGTACTTC.

This clonotype appeared many times. CDR3 protein: CASTAWGVRAEAFF. CDR3 DNA sequence: TGTGCCAGCACCGCGTGGGGGGTCCGGGCTGAAGCTTTCTTT. The chain links TRBV6-2 or TRBV6-3 to TRBJ1-1; weak D call: TRBD1 (5 bases). Germline values: CDR1 MNHEY, CDR2 SVGEGT. The length of the CDR3 is 14 residues. V dropped 7 bases and J dropped 6 bases, with 18 bases sitting between them.

This clonotype appeared many times. The chain joins TRBV7-8 to TRBJ1-1, with D uncertain. Germline loops: CDR1 SGHVS, CDR2 FQNEAQ. This CDR3 is 14 amino acids long. Trimming took 1 base from V and 7 from J, leaving 13 bases between them. CDR3 nucleotide sequence: TGTGCCAGCAGCTTAGGAACCGGACGGGTTGAAGCTTTCTTT. Amino acid sequence: CASSLGTGRVEAFF.

There are a few counts of this clonotype. The chain carries TRBV6-1 and TRBJ1-1; no clear D. In germline, CDR1 is MNHNS, CDR2 SASEGT. The CDR3 spans 13 residues. V shed 4 bases and J shed 6 bases, with 12 bases lying between them. CDR3 sequence (DNA): TGTGCCAGCAGTGTCCGACGGATCGCTGAAGCTTTCTTT. Its translation: CASSVRRIAEAFF.

This clonotype was recorded many times. The chain couples TRBV12-3 or TRBV12-4 to TRBJ1-1; D ambiguous. V was clipped by 2 bases and J by 6 bases, with 13 bases between them. The CDR3 spans 14 residues. The CDR3 region is CASSLTTPGAEAFF. The CDR3 DNA reads as TGTGCCAGCAGTTTAACGACTCCTGGGGCTGAAGCTTTCTTT.